What follows are 17 T cell receptor beta chains derived from one specimen sequenced in a study of blood T cell repertoires in COVID-19. Here immunoSEQ multiplex PCR was the method, and the copy in TCRdb shows in-frame clones only, minus some. The sample includes 45,000 to 50,000 clones, 75% to 90% of them seen just once. Sequencing was carried out using peripheral blood. The source of these receptors is a man aged 50-60 years with acute or convalescent COVID-19.

This clone was detected only once. The chain is built from TRBV5-1 and TRBJ1-2; 10 bases fit TRBD1. This CDR3 contains 15 residues. Germline values: CDR1 SGHRS, CDR2 YFSETQ. With V trimmed by 3 bases and J by 4 bases, 6 bases remained unmatched. CDR3 in DNA: TGCGCCAGCAGCTCGGGACAGGGGACGGGCTATGGCTACACCTTC. Residues: CASSSGQGTGYGYTF.

The rearrangement links TRBV6-5 to TRBJ1-2; possible D gene TRBD1, 6 bases. Per germline, CDR1 MNHEY and CDR2 SVGAGI. The CDR3 is 14 residues long. V dropped 4 bases and J dropped 8 bases, with 17 bases sitting between them. In DNA, the CDR3 is TGTGCCAGCAGTTGGGACATCCATAAGCGGGGCTACACCTTC. Residues: CASSWDIHKRGYTF.

This clone is a singleton in its sample. V usage is TRBV6-5 and J usage is TRBJ2-7; 8 bases fit TRBD1. This CDR3 region has 12 residues. V shed 8 bases and J 7 bases; nucleotides not matched to a gene: 7. Germline CDR1 is MNHEY and CDR2 is SVGAGI. CDR3 nucleotide sequence: TGTGCCAGCGGGGACCGGGACAGGGAGCAGTACTTC. Its protein is CASGDRDREQYF.

The chain is built from TRBV15 and TRBJ2-7, with 8 nucleotides matching TRBD1. Per the germline V gene, CDR1 is LNHNV and CDR2 is YYDKDF (reference sequence). Trimming took 5 bases from V and 3 from J; bases not matched to a gene: 9. The CDR3 is 15 residues long. The CDR3 sequence: CATSVPGTGFYEQYF. CDR3 in DNA: TGTGCCACCAGCGTGCCGGGGACAGGATTCTACGAGCAGTACTTC.

The V call is TRBV11-1, the J call TRBJ1-4, with D hard to call. The germline V gene encodes CDR1 SGHAT and CDR2 FQDESV (reference sequence). V was clipped by 3 bases and J by 5 bases, with 4 bases between them. CDR3 length equals 12 residues. The chain's CDR3 is CASSLQNEKLFF. The CDR3 region has the DNA TGTGCCAGCAGCTTGCAGAATGAAAAACTGTTTTTT. Full variable domain (rest looked up from reference TRBV11-1 and TRBJ1-4): EAEVAQSPRYKITEKSQAVAFWCDPISGHATLYWYRQILGQGPELLVQFQDESVVDDSQLPKDRFSAERLKGVDSTLKIQPAELGDSAMYLCASSLQNEKLFFGSGTQLSVL.

This clone was seen a single time. CDR3 DNA: TGTGCCAGCTCCCTGACTAGCGCGGAAACGAGGGATACGCAGTATTTT. Translating it yields CASSLTSAETRDTQYF. The V call is TRBV18, the J call TRBJ2-3; 8 bases are shared with TRBD2. Germline trimming cut 6 bases from V and 6 bases from J; bases unmatched to any gene: 14. CDR3 length: 16 residues. Germline CDR1 KGHSH, CDR2 LQKENI.

This chain links TRBV11-3 with TRBJ2-1; 10 bases map to TRBD2. This CDR3 spans 16 amino acids. V lost 1 base and J lost 7; bases outside the gene matches: 7. Germline-derived CDR1 and CDR2 are SGHNT and YENEEA. CDR3 residues: CASSLGAAGGQNEQFF. The DNA for the CDR3 is TGTGCCAGCAGCTTAGGAGCAGCGGGAGGGCAGAATGAGCAGTTCTTC. Combining the CDR3 with reference TRBV11-3 and TRBJ2-1 gives the whole variable domain EAGVVQSPRYKIIEKKQPVAFWCNPISGHNTLYWYLQNLGQGPELLIRYENEEAVDDSQLPKDRFSAERLKGVDSTLKIQPAELGDSAVYLCASSLGAAGGQNEQFFGPGTRLTVL.

This clone was found a few times. The chain recombines TRBV9 with TRBJ2-1; the match to TRBD2 covers 8 bases. The CDR3 covers 15 residues. CDR1 SGDLS and CDR2 YYNGEE come from the germline V gene. The V gene end was trimmed by 2 bases and the J gene end by 8 bases; junction bases not matched to a gene: 9. CDR3 protein: CASSVVAGFMDEQFF. CDR3 coding DNA: TGTGCCAGCAGCGTGGTAGCGGGGTTTATGGATGAGCAGTTCTTC.

CDR3 in amino acids: CATSDFGTGSTDTQYF. In nucleotides, the CDR3 is TGTGCCACCAGTGACTTCGGGACAGGTAGCACAGATACGCAGTATTTT. J is TRBJ2-3 and V is TRBV24-1; TRBD1 matches at 8 bases. This CDR3 comprises 16 residues. Looked up from germline, CDR1 is KGHDR and CDR2 is SFDVKD. Trimming cost V 4 bases and J 0 bases; bases outside gene matches: 5.

V gene TRBV5-4 combines with J gene TRBJ2-7; 9 bases align to TRBD1. V was pared by 0 bases and J by 5 bases, with 9 bases of the junction left unmatched. Germline V gene data show CDR1 as SGHNT and CDR2 as YYREEE (reference sequence). There are 16 residues in the CDR3. CDR3 region: CASSLAPTGGEDEQYF. DNA of the CDR3: TGTGCCAGCAGCTTGGCCCCGACAGGGGGTGAAGACGAGCAGTACTTC.

The V gene is TRBV9, the J gene TRBJ2-2, with D possibly matching TRBD2 (5 bases). CDR1 and CDR2 from the germline V gene are SGDLS and YYNGEE. V was pared by 0 bases and J by 1 base, with 7 bases between. This CDR3 is built from 15 residues. The DNA for the CDR3 is TGTGCCAGCAGCGTAGTCGGGGAGAACACCGGGGAGCTGTTTTTT. Translation gives CASSVVGENTGELFF.

The chain uses TRBV19 and TRBJ2-4, with a tentative D call TRBD2 (5 bases). The germline gives CDR1 LNHDA, CDR2 SQIVND (reference sequence). The CDR3 runs to 15 residues. Trimming took off 4 bases at V and 2 bases at J, with 12 bases between the two ends. CDR3: CASSTGSGTKNIQYF. The CDR3 nucleotides are TGTGCCAGTAGTACGGGGAGTGGGACCAAAAACATTCAGTACTTC.

The chain carries TRBV19 and TRBJ1-2; weak D call: TRBD1 (6 bases). The CDR3 is made up of 12 amino acids. The germline gives CDR1 LNHDA, CDR2 SQIVND (reference sequence). V lost 4 bases to trimming and J lost 3 bases, with 6 bases between them. CDR3 in DNA: TGTGCCAGTAGTACAGGGGACTATGGCTACACCTTC. Translation: CASSTGDYGYTF.

This clone was seen just once. The V gene is TRBV25-1, the J gene TRBJ2-1; the D is unclear. The CDR3 totals 18 residues. Between the trimmed V and J ends, which lost 0 bases and 0 bases, there was a span of 15 bases. From germline, CDR1 is MGHDK and CDR2 SYGVNS. The CDR3 nucleotides are TGTGCCAGCAGTGAATATAAGGCCGAATCAGGCTCCTACAATGAGCAGTTCTTC. Amino acid sequence: CASSEYKAESGSYNEQFF.

The chain uses TRBV27 and TRBJ1-2; TRBD1 agrees at 11 bases. The V segment lost 9 bases and the J segment 4 bases; nucleotides outside the gene matches: 4. Germline lookup yields CDR1 MNHEY and CDR2 SMNVEV (reference sequence). This CDR3 spans 13 amino acids. CDR3 nucleotides: TGTGCCAGTTCCGGGACAGGGGGCTATGGCTACACCTTC. It encodes CASSGTGGYGYTF.

This chain joins TRBV4-3 and TRBJ1-3; D unclear. From germline, CDR1 is LGHNA and CDR2 YSLEER. The CDR3 is made up of 15 amino acids. Trimming shortened V by 4 bases and J by 0 bases, and 10 bases separated the two germline ends. The CDR3 reads CASSPFPVSGNTIYF. In nucleotides, the CDR3 is TGCGCCAGCAGCCCCTTTCCGGTCTCTGGAAACACCATATATTTT.

This chain uses TRBV6-5 with TRBJ1-6; 7 bases are shared with TRBD1. This CDR3 comprises 15 residues. The ends lost 7 bases at V and 0 bases at J; junction bases unmatched: 3. Germline-derived CDR1 and CDR2 are MNHEY and SVGAGI. The CDR3 reads CASMDRSSYNSPLHF. CDR3 coding DNA: TGTGCCAGCATGGACAGGAGCTCCTATAATTCACCCCTCCACTTT.